The next 21 T cell receptor beta chains were all read from a single sample in a study of metastatic and nonmetastatic thyroid tumors. Each patient went into thyroid surgery without having received any treatment. TCRdb redid the clone calls on the PCR reads using MiXCR. The sample yields some 20,000 clones, about 20% seen once. The sample comprised tumor tissue. The receptor source for this set is a male donor with papillary thyroid cancer or a benign thyroid nodule (not recorded which). Some clones in this sample may be carry-over from other donors' samples.

The table lists this clone with a few counts. An end of the junction does not agree with germline; a read error may underlie this. The chain is built from TRBV24-1 and TRBJ2-2, with TRBD1 matching over 7 bases. This CDR3 has 16 amino acids. Germline loops: CDR1 KGHDR, CDR2 SFDVKD. CDR3 protein: CVTSDAGTGVTGELFF. The CDR3 bases are TGTGTCACCAGTGACGCCGGTACAGGGGTAACCGGGGAGCTGTTTTTT.

This clone appeared many times. V usage is TRBV6-1 and J usage is TRBJ2-5, with a possible D match to TRBD2 (5 bases). Germline V gives CDR1 MNHNS, CDR2 SASEGT. The CDR3 has 11 residues. Trimming left V 0 bases short and J 11 bases short, with 7 bases between. The CDR3 loop is CASSEAPGQYF. The CDR3 DNA follows: TGTGCCAGCAGTGAAGCGCCGGGGCAGTACTTC.

In the case of this clone: Since a much larger clone is just one base distant, this may be a read error. The conserved phenylalanine or tryptophan is not found at the CDR3 terminus, so this likely reflects a read error. The V gene is TRBV5-5, the J gene TRBJ2-3; maybe TRBD2 (5 bases). The germline V gene encodes CDR1 SGHKS and CDR2 YYEKEE (reference sequence). V was trimmed by 3 bases and J by 4 bases, leaving 9 bases between them. The CDR3 length is 13 residues. The CDR3 sequence: CASSSQLADTQYS. CDR3 nucleotides: TGTGCCAGCAGCTCCCAACTAGCAGATACGCAGTATTCT.

This clone has ten or more counts. The chain employs TRBV20-1 and TRBJ2-3, with TRBD2 as a possible D gene (7 bases). Trimming removed 3 bases from V and 3 bases from J, with 16 bases in between. Germline V gene lookup returns CDR1 DFQATT and CDR2 SNEGSKA (reference sequence). The CDR3 is 15 amino acids. The CDR3 protein is CSASGGAVSTDTQYF. The DNA for the CDR3 is TGCAGTGCTAGTGGGGGGGCCGTTAGTACAGATACGCAGTATTTT.

This clone was picked up many times. V and J are TRBV2 and TRBJ1-6; 8 bases match TRBD1. Per germline, CDR1 SNHLY and CDR2 FYNNEI. The V gene end was trimmed by 6 bases and the J gene end by 8 bases; junction bases not matched to a gene: 6. The CDR3 spans 14 residues. This CDR3 is CASRADRGDSPLHF. In DNA form, the CDR3 reads TGTGCCAGCAGAGCCGACAGGGGCGATTCACCCCTCCACTTT. Looking up the rest from reference TRBV2 and TRBJ1-6 gives the full variable domain: EPEVTQTPSHQVTQMGQEVILRCVPISNHLYFYWYRQILGQKVEFLVSFYNNEISEKSEIFDDQFSVERPDGSNFTLKIRSTKLEDSAMYFCASRADRGDSPLHFGNGTRLTVT.

This clone was recorded many times. This chain joins TRBV6-1 and TRBJ2-5; D is ambiguous. The germline V and J ends were trimmed by 8 bases and 4 bases, with 17 bases remaining between them. Germline V lookup: CDR1 MNHNS, CDR2 SASEGT. This CDR3 is 14 amino acids long. The CDR3 reads CASGNPDLSETQYF. CDR3 DNA sequence: TGTGCCAGCGGAAATCCGGATTTATCAGAGACCCAGTACTTC.

The table lists this clone with many counts. J is TRBJ2-6 and V is TRBV14; the D is unclear. Germline CDR1 and CDR2: SGHDN and FVKESK. With 2 bases removed from V and 3 bases from J, the gap between germline ends came to 5 bases. CDR3 size: 14 residues. DNA for the CDR3: TGTGCCAGCAGCCAATGGGGTGGGGCCAACGTCCTGACTTTC. Protein product: CASSQWGGANVLTF. The full variable domain, completed using reference TRBV14 and TRBJ2-6, is EAGVTQFPSHSVIEKGQTVTLRCDPISGHDNLYWYRRVMGKEIKFLLHFVKESKQDESGMPNNRFLAERTGGTYSTLKVQPAELEDSGVYFCASSQWGGANVLTFGAGSRLTVL.

A note on this clone: The junction differs from germline at one of its ends, possibly a read error. This sequence joins TRBV28 and TRBJ1-6; D ambiguous. The germline gives CDR1 MDHEN, CDR2 SYDVKM. The CDR3 totals 15 residues. The CDR3 protein is CASSVPGGARTRLNF. In DNA, the CDR3 is TGTGCCAGCTCGGTCCCCGGTGGCGCTCGAACCCGATTAAATTTT.

On this clone itself: A much larger clone differs by one base, so this may be a read error. The chain links TRBV15 to TRBJ1-2, with D possibly matching TRBD1 (5 bases). The CDR3 is made up of 19 amino acids. Germline-derived CDR1 and CDR2 are LNHNV and YYDKDF (reference sequence). Trimming pared 1 base from V and 6 bases from J, leaving 27 bases between. In nucleotides, the CDR3 is TGTGCCACCAGCAGAGCTGTTATAGGGACGTGGGGCGGGTGGAATGGCTACACCTTC. Amino acid sequence: CATSRAVIGTWGGWNGYTF.

By sample fraction, this clone is medium-sized. This CDR3 reads CSATQLWKGGNEQYF. The CDR3 DNA is TGCAGTGCTACCCAACTTTGGAAGGGTGGTAACGAGCAGTACTTC. The chain links TRBV20-1 to TRBJ2-7; D gene unclear. Trimming stripped 4 bases from V and 5 bases from J, with 21 bases between. Germline V gene lookup returns CDR1 DFQATT and CDR2 SNEGSKA (reference sequence). The CDR3 contains 15 residues.

This clone was seen at least ten times. This may be a read error, as it is one base from a much larger clone. V usage is TRBV6-2 or TRBV6-3 and J usage is TRBJ2-1; D unclear. Germline V gene data show CDR1 as MNHEY and CDR2 as SVGEGT. Trimming removed 6 bases at V and 8 bases at J, with 14 bases between. The CDR3 spans 13 residues. The CDR3: CASSRLGYDEQFF. The CDR3 region has the DNA TGTGCCAGCAGCCGTCTAGGGTACGATGAGCAGTTCTTC.

This clone was counted ten times or more. The chain uses TRBV20-1 and TRBJ2-4, with D possibly called TRBD1 or TRBD2 (5 bases each). V dropped 7 bases and J dropped 3 bases, with 13 bases sitting between them. CDR1 is DFQATT and CDR2 is SNEGSKA in the germline V gene (reference sequence). The CDR3 spans 13 residues. DNA of the CDR3: TGCAGTGTGTGGGGGTTTAGCAAAAACATTCAGTACTTC. This translates into CSVWGFSKNIQYF.

This clone is medium-sized (0.01 to 0.1%) within its sample. The chain has TRBV27 and TRBJ2-1, with 11 bases identical to TRBD2. The CDR3 totals 15 residues. V shed 6 bases, J shed 8 bases, and the junction held 9 bases outside the gene matches. Per the germline V gene, CDR1 is MNHEY and CDR2 is SMNVEV (reference sequence). This CDR3 reads CASSSKTSGIDEQFF. In nucleotides, the CDR3 is TGTGCCAGCAGCTCAAAGACTAGCGGGATCGATGAGCAGTTCTTC.

Only a few counts were recorded for this clone. The V call is TRBV6-1, the J call TRBJ2-7, with D possibly being TRBD1 or TRBD2 (5 bases each). The CDR3 has 13 amino acids. Germline V gene lookup returns CDR1 MNHNS and CDR2 SASEGT. Trimming took off 7 bases at V and 0 bases at J, with 10 bases between the two ends. The CDR3 loop reads CASTKGSSYEQYF. DNA for the CDR3: TGTGCCAGCACGAAGGGGAGCTCCTACGAGCAGTACTTC.

This clone was counted a few times. This may arise from a read error, as a much more abundant clone is one base away. J is TRBJ2-5 and V is TRBV20-1, with TRBD2 matching over 11 bases. The germline CDR1 and CDR2 sequences are DFQATT and SNEGSKA (reference sequence). The CDR3 loop spans 15 amino acids. The CDR3 sequence is CRARDSGRGQETQYF. The CDR3 nucleotides are TGCAGAGCTAGAGATAGCGGGAGGGGGCAAGAGACCCAGTACTTC.

This clone was observed at least ten times. The chain recombines TRBV27 with TRBJ2-1; D remains ambiguous. Germline V gene lookup returns CDR1 MNHEY and CDR2 SMNVEV (reference sequence). The CDR3 is 14 residues long. Trimming removed 2 bases from V and 5 bases from J, with 10 bases in between. CDR3 DNA: TGTGCCAGCAGTTTAGAGACAAAAAACAATGAGCAGTTCTTC. Encoded protein: CASSLETKNNEQFF.

This clone was detected ten times or more. The chain combines TRBV2 with TRBJ2-7; 7 positions match TRBD2. This CDR3 region has 13 residues. The germline CDR1 and CDR2 sequences are SNHLY and FYNNEI. The ends lost 6 bases at V and 7 bases at J; junction bases unmatched: 9. In DNA, the CDR3 is TGTGCCAGCAGGGGGACTACACTGGGGGAGCAGTACTTC. It yields the protein CASRGTTLGEQYF.

This clone was counted at least ten times. The chain uses TRBV10-3 and TRBJ2-7; D unclear. Germline lookup yields CDR1 ENHRY and CDR2 SYGVKD. Trimming took 6 bases from V and 5 from J, leaving 17 bases between them. The CDR3 has 14 amino acids. This chain's CDR3 is CAISTPYGRNEQYF. The CDR3 bases are TGTGCCATCAGCACTCCTTACGGCAGGAACGAGCAGTACTTC.

This clone is labeled as medium-sized. CDR3 residues: CASSLTGDYGYTF. The CDR3 DNA reads as TGCGCCAGCAGCTTAACAGGGGACTATGGCTACACCTTC. The rearrangement uses TRBV5-1 and TRBJ1-2, with 7 bases identical to TRBD1. The trim removed 2 bases at V and 3 bases at J, leaving 1 base unmatched. In germline, CDR1 is SGHRS, CDR2 YFSETQ. The CDR3 runs 13 residues. Combining the CDR3 with reference TRBV5-1 and TRBJ1-2 gives the whole variable domain KAGVTQTPRYLIKTRGQQVTLSCSPISGHRSVSWYQQTPGQGLQFLFEYFSETQRNKGNFPGRFSGRQFSNSRSEMNVSTLELGDSALYLCASSLTGDYGYTFGSGTRLTVV.

The V gene is TRBV30, the J gene TRBJ2-7; D is perhaps TRBD1 (5 bases). Germline V gene data show CDR1 as GTSNPN and CDR2 as SVGIG (reference sequence). V gave up 4 bases and J gave up 3 bases, with 13 bases separating them. The CDR3 is 13 residues long. CDR3 coding DNA: TGTGCCTGGATTGTAGGCAGGGTCTACGAGCAGTACTTC. Translating it yields CAWIVGRVYEQYF.

The chain has TRBV6-4 and TRBJ2-6; D is ambiguous. This CDR3 region has 13 residues. CDR1 is MRHNA and CDR2 is SNTAGT in the germline V gene. V was pared by 4 bases and J by 4 bases, with 5 bases between. This CDR3 reads CASSVSGANVLTF. CDR3 nucleotides: TGTGCCAGCAGTGTATCAGGGGCCAACGTCCTGACTTTC.